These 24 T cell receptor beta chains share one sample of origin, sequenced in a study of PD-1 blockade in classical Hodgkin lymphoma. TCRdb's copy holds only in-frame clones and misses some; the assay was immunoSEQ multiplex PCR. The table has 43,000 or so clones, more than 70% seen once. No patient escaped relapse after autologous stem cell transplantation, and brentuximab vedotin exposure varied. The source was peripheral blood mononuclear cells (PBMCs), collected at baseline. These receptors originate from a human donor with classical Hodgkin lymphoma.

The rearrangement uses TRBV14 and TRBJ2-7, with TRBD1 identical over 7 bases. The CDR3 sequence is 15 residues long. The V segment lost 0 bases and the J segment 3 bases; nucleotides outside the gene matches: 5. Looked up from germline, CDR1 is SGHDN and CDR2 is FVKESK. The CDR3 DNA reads TGTGCCAGCAGCCAAGATGAGACAGGGCGCTACGAGCAGTACTTC. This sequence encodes CASSQDETGRYEQYF.

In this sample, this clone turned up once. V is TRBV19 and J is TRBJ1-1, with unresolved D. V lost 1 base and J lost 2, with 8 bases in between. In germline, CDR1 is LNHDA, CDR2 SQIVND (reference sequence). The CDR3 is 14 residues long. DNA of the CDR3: TGTGCCAGTAGTATAGTAGTGGGCAACACTGAAGCTTTCTTT. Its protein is CASSIVVGNTEAFF. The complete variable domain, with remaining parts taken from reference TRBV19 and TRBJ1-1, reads DGGITQSPKYLFRKEGQNVTLSCEQNLNHDAMYWYRQDPGQGLRLIYYSQIVNDFQKGDIAEGYSVSREKKESFPLTVTSAQKNPTAFYLCASSIVVGNTEAFFGQGTRLTVV.

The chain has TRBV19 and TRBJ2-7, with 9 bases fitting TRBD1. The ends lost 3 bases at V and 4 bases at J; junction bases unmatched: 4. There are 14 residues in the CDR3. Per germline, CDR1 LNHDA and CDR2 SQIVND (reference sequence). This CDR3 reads CASSMGQGGYEQYF. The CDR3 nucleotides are TGTGCCAGTAGTATGGGACAGGGTGGTTACGAGCAGTACTTC.

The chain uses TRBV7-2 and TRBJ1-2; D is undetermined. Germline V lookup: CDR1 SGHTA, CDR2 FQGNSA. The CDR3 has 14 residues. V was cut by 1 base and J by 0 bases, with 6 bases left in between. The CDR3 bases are TGTGCCAGCAGCTTAGTGCCGACTAACTATGGCTACACCTTC. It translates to CASSLVPTNYGYTF.

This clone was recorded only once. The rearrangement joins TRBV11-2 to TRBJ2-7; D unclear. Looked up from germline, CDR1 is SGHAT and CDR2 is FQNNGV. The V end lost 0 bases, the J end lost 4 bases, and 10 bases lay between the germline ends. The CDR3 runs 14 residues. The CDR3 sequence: CASSLDGVLYEQYF. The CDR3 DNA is TGTGCCAGCAGCTTAGACGGAGTCCTATACGAGCAGTACTTC.

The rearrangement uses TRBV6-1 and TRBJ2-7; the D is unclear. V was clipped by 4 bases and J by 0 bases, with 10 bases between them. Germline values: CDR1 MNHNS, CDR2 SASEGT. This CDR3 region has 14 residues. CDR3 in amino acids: CASSAWTNSYEQYF. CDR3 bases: TGTGCCAGCAGTGCTTGGACCAACTCCTACGAGCAGTACTTC.

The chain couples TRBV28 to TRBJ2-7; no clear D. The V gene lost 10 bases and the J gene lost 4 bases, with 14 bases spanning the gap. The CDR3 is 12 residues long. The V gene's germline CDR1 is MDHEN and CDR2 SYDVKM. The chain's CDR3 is CATLGIWYEQYF. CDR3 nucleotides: TGTGCCACCCTGGGTATTTGGTACGAGCAGTACTTC.

The CDR3 sequence: CASSLPAGDNTEAFF. In DNA form, the CDR3 reads TGTGCCAGCAGCTTACCGGCAGGGGATAACACTGAAGCTTTCTTT. This sequence joins TRBV7-9 and TRBJ1-1, with D possibly TRBD1 on 6 matching bases. The CDR3 is 15 residues long. V lost 2 bases and J lost 2, with 12 bases in between. Germline CDR1 and CDR2: SEHNR and FQNEAQ (reference sequence).

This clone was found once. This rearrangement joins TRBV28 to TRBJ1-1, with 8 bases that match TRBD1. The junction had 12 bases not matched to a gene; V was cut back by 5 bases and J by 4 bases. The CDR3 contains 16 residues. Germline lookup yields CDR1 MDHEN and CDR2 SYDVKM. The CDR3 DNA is TGTGCCAGCAGTGGGCCGAGACAGGGGACGGGCACTGAAGCTTTCTTT. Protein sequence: CASSGPRQGTGTEAFF.

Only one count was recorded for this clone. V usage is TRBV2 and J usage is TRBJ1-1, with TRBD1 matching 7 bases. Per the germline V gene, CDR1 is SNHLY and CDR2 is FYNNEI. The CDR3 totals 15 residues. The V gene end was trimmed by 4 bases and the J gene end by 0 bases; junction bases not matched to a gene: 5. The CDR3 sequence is CASSVRGHMNTEAFF. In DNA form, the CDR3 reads TGTGCCAGCAGTGTAAGGGGGCATATGAACACTGAAGCTTTCTTT.

CDR3 nucleotide sequence: TGTGCCATCAGTGCATCGGGGTATGGCTACACCTTC. Translating gives CAISASGYGYTF. This chain uses TRBV10-3 with TRBJ1-2; no firm D call. Germline V gene sequence: CDR1 ENHRY, CDR2 SYGVKD. This CDR3 has 12 residues. V was pared by 4 bases and J by 5 bases, with 8 bases between.

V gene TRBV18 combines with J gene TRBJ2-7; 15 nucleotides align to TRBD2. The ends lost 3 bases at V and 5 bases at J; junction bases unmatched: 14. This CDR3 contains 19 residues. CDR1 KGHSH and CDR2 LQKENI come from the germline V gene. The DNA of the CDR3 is TGTGCCAGCTCACCCGGTACATACGGGACTAGCGGGAGGATCGACGAGCAGTACTTC. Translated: CASSPGTYGTSGRIDEQYF.

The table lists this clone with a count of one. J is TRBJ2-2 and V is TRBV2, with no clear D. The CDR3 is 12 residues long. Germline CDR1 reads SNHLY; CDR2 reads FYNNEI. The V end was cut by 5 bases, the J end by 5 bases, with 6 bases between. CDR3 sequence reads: CASSFNTGELFF. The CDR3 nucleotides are TGTGCCAGCAGTTTCAATACCGGGGAGCTGTTTTTT.

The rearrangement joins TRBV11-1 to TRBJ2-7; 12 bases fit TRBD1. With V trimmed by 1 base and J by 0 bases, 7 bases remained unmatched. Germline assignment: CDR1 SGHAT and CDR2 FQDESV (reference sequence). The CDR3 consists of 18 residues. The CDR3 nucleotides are TGTGCCAGCAGCTTAGACTTCCCGGGACAGGGGGCCTCCTACGAGCAGTACTTC. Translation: CASSLDFPGQGASYEQYF.

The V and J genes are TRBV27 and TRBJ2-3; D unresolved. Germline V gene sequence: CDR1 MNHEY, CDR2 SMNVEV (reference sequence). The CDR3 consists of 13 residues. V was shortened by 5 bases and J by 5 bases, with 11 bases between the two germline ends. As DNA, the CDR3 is TGTGCCAGCAGTGCTAGGAGACAAGATACGCAGTATTTT. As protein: CASSARRQDTQYF.

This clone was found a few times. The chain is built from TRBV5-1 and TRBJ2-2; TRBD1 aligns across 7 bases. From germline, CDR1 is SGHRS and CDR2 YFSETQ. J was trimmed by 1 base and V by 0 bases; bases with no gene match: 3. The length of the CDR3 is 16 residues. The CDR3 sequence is CASSLEWDRNTGELFF. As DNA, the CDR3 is TGCGCCAGCAGCTTGGAATGGGACAGGAACACCGGGGAGCTGTTTTTT.

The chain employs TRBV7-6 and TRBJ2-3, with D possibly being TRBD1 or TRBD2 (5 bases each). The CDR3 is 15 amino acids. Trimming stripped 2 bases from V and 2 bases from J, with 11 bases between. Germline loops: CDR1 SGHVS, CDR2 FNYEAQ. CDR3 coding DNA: TGTGCCAGCAGCTTAAACCGGGACCCCACAGATACGCAGTATTTT. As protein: CASSLNRDPTDTQYF.

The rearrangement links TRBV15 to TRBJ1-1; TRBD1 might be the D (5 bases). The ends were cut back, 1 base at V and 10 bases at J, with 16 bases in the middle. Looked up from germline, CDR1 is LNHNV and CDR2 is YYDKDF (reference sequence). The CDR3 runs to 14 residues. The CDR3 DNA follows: TGTGCCACCAGCAGAGGCCCCGGGGGGACGCGAGCTTTCTTT. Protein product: CATSRGPGGTRAFF.

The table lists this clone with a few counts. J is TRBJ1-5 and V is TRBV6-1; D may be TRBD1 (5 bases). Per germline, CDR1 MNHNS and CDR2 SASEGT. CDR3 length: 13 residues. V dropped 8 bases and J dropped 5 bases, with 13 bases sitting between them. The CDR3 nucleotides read TGTGCCAGCTGGGGCAAAAGTCATCAGCCCCAGCATTTT. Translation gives CASWGKSHQPQHF.

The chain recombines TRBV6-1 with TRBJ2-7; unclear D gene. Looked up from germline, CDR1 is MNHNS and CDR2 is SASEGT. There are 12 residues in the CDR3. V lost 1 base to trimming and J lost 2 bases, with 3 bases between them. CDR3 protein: CASSEETYEQYF. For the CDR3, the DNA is TGTGCCAGCAGTGAAGAAACCTACGAGCAGTACTTC.

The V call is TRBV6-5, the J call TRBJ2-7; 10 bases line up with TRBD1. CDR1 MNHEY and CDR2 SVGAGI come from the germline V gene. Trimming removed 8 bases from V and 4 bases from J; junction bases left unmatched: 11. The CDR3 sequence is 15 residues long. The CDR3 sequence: CASAPRDRGRYEQYF. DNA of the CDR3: TGTGCCAGCGCTCCCCGGGACAGGGGCCGATACGAGCAGTACTTC.

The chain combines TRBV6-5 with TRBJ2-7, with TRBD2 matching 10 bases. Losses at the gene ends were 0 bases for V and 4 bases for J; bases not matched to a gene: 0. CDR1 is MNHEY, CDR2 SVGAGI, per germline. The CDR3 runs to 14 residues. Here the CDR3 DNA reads TGTGCCAGCAGTTACTCGGGACTAGCGTACGAGCAGTACTTC. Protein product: CASSYSGLAYEQYF.

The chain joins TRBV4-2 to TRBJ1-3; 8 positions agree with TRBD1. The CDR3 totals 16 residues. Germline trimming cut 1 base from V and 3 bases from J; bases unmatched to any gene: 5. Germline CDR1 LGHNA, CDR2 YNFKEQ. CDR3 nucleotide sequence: TGTGCCAGCAGCCAAGGGGCGGACAGGGTTGGAAACACCATATATTTT. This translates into CASSQGADRVGNTIYF.

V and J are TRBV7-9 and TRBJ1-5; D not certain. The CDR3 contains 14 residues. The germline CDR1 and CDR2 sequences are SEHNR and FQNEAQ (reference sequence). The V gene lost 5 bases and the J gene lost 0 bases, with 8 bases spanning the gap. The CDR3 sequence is CASSRTDSNQPQHF. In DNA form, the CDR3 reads TGTGCCAGCAGCCGGACGGATAGCAATCAGCCCCAGCATTTT.